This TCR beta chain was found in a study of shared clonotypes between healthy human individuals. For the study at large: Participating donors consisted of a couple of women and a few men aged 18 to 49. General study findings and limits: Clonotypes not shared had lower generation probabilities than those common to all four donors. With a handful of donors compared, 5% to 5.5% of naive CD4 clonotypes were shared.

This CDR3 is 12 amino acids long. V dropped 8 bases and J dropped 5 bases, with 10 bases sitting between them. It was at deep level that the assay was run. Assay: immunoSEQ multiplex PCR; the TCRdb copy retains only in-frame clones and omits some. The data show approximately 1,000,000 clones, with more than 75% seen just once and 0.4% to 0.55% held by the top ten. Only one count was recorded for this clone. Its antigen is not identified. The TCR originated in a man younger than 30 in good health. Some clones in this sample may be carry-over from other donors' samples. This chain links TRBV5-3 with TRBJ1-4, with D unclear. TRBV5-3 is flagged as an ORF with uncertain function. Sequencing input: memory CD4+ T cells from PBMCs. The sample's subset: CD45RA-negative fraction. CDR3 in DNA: TGTGCCAGCCTCGGAGGGAATGAAAAACTGTTTTTT. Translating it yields CASLGGNEKLFF.